The text below deals with one T cell receptor beta chain. V was trimmed by 1 base and J by 2 bases, leaving 7 bases between them. The CDR3 extends over 14 amino acids. Germline V lookup: CDR1 LGHDT, CDR2 YNNKEL (reference sequence). This sample was included in a study of blood T cell repertoires in COVID-19. Clones were sequenced by immunoSEQ multiplex PCR, and TCRdb holds only the in-frame ones, with some missing. The sample shows a few hundred thousand clones, roughly 85% of them seen only once. Sequencing input: peripheral blood. This TCR was sampled from a woman aged 18-29 years with acute or convalescent COVID-19. This rearrangement joins TRBV3-1 (or the pseudogene TRBV3-2) to TRBJ2-3; D is perhaps TRBD1 (6 bases). The CDR3 DNA reads TGTGCCAGCAGCCAAGGGACAGCCACAGATACGCAGTATTTT. This sequence encodes CASSQGTATDTQYF.